This TCR beta chain was captured in a study of blood T cells in healthy people across ages. The CDR3 totals 13 residues. The germline V gene encodes CDR1 SQVTM and CDR2 ANQGSEA. V was cut by 6 bases and J by 3 bases, with 14 bases left in between. With a J-beta primer mix and a sample-barcoded 5' primer, a second PCR ran about 6 to 11 cycles. MiXCR, applied by TCRdb to the 5' RACE reads, yields one record per CDR3 protein. The top ten hold under 20% of the sample, which has 1,100,000 or so distinct CDR3 sequences, under 55% seen once. General study findings and limits: Measured against age, TCR beta diversity per million T cells decreased in a roughly linear manner.

Concerning this clonotype itself: Its specificity is not known.

Each donor had around 11 milliliters of peripheral blood drawn. Sequenced sample: blood. V and J are TRBV29-1 and TRBJ1-1; no clear D gene. The receptor comes from a woman aged 55-70 years in good health. The CDR3, as DNA: TGCAGCGTCCGCAAACCTGGTTACACTGAAGCTTTCTTT. As protein: CSVRKPGYTEAFF.